The T cell receptor beta chain under discussion was sequenced for a study of T cell changes during pregnancy in multiple sclerosis. Trimming stripped 4 bases from V and 6 bases from J, with 13 bases between. Germline V gives CDR1 SGHDT, CDR2 YYEEEE. The CDR3 runs to 14 residues. Sequenced by immunoSEQ multiplex PCR; TCRdb stores in-frame clones only, minus some. The data contain about 67,000 clones, approximately 90% of them singletons. This receptor was identified in a female donor with multiple sclerosis, enrolled in a pregnancy study. The sample in question was peripheral blood, obtained in the second trimester of pregnancy. This chain connects TRBV5-6 to TRBJ2-2; a weak D match, TRBD2 (5 bases). CDR3 in DNA: TGTGCCAGCAGCCACAGCACCGGGGCCGGGGAGCTGTTTTTT. Protein sequence: CASSHSTGAGELFF.